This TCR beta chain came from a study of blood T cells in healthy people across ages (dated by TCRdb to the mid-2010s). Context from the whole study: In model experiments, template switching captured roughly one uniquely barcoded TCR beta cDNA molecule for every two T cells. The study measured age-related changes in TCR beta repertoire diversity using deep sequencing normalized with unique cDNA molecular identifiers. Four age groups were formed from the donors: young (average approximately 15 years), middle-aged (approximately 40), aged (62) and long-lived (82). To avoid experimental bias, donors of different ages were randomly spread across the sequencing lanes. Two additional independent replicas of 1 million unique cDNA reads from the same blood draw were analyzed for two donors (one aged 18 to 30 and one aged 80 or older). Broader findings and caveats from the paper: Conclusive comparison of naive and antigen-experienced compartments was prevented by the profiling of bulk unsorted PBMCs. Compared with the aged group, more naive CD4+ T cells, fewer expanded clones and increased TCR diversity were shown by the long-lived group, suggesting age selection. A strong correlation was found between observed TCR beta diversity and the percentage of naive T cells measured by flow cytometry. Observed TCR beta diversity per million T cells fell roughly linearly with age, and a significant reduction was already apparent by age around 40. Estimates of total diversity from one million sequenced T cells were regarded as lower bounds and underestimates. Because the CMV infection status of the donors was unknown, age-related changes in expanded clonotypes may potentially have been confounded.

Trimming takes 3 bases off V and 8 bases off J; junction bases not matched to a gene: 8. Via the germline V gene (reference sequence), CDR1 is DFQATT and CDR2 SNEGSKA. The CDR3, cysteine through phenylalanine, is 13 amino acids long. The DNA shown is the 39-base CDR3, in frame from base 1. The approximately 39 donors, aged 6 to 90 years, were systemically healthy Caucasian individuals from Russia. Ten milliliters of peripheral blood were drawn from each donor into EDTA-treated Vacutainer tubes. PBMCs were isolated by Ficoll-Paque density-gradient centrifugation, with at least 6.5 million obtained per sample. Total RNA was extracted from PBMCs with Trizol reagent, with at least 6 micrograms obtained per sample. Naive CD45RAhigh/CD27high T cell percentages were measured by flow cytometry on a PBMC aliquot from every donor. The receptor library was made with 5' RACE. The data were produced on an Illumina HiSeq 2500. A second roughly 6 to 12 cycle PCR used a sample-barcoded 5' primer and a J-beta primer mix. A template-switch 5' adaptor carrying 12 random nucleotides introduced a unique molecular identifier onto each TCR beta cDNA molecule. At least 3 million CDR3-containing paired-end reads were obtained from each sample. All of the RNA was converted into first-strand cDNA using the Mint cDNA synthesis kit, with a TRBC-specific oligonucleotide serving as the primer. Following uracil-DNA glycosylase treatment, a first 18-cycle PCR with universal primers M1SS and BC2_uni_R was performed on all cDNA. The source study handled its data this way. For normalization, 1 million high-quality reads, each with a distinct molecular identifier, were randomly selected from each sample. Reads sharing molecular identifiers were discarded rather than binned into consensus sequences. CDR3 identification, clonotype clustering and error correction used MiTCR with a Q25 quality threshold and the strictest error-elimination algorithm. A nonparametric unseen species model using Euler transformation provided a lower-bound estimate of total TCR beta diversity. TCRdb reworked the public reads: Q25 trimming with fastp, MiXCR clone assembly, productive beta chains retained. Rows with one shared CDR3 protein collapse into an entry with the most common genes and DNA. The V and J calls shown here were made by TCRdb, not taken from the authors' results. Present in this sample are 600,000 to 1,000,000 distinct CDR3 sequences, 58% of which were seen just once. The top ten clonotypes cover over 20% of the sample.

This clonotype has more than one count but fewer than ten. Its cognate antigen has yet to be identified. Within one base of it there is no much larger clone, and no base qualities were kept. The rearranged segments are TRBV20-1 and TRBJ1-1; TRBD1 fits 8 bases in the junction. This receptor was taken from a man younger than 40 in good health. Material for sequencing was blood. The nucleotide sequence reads TGCAGTGCTAGCCCCGGACAGGGAAGAGAAGCTTTCTTT. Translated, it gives CSASPGQGREAFF.